The next 8 T cell receptor beta chains were all read from a single sample in a study of STAT5B mutations in CD4+ large granular lymphocyte leukemia. Repertoires were generated with immunoSEQ multiplex PCR, while TCRdb's copy carries only in-frame clones and drops some. The sample contains tens of thousands of clones, 65% to 70% of which appear only once. Specimen: CD4+ T cells from blood buffy coats. Receptors were obtained from a human donor in good health.

This clone was observed a handful of times. This chain connects TRBV11-2 to TRBJ2-7, with D uncertain. The V end was cut by 5 bases, the J end by 8 bases, with 10 bases between. Germline CDR1 SGHAT, CDR2 FQNNGV. The CDR3 covers 11 residues. CDR3 amino acids: CASSRSSQQYF. In DNA, the CDR3 is TGTGCCAGCAGCCGCTCCTCTCAGCAGTACTTC.

This clone was observed a few times. V is TRBV18 and J is TRBJ1-6; D possibly corresponds to TRBD1 (6 bases). In germline, CDR1 is KGHSH, CDR2 LQKENI. The length of the CDR3 is 18 residues. V lost 2 bases, J lost 0 bases, and 14 bases lay in between. CDR3 nucleotide sequence: TGTGCCAGCTCACCAATCCAGGACAGCTACTCCTATAATTCACCCCTCCACTTT. Its protein is CASSPIQDSYSYNSPLHF.

The chain employs TRBV5-8 and TRBJ2-2; D uncertain. V lost 4 bases and J lost 8, with 18 bases in between. Germline loops: CDR1 SGHTS, CDR2 YDEGEE. The CDR3 length is 15 residues. The CDR3 coding sequence is TGTGCCAGCAGCGCCCCTGGTCAAAGGATGGGGGAGCTGTTTTTT. Translation gives CASSAPGQRMGELFF.

The chain carries TRBV7-9 and TRBJ2-1, with D possibly TRBD2 on 7 matching bases. The germline gives CDR1 SEHNR, CDR2 FQNEAQ (reference sequence). The ends were cut back, 5 bases at V and 1 base at J, with 15 bases in the middle. The CDR3 contains 16 residues. The CDR3 nucleotides read TGTGCCAGCAGCCCCGGGGGGCCCACGTCCTACAATGAGCAGTTCTTC. It translates to CASSPGGPTSYNEQFF.

This clone was found a few times. V usage is TRBV19 and J usage is TRBJ2-5; D is possibly TRBD2 (6 bases). This CDR3 comprises 14 residues. V lost 3 bases to trimming and J lost 5 bases, with 13 bases between them. Germline lookup yields CDR1 LNHDA and CDR2 SQIVND (reference sequence). CDR3 region: CASSIQGGRETQYF. The CDR3 DNA follows: TGTGCCAGTAGTATCCAGGGAGGACGGGAGACCCAGTACTTC.

This clone has just one count. The chain joins TRBV19 to TRBJ2-4, with D perhaps TRBD1 or TRBD2 (6 bases each). CDR1 and CDR2 from the germline V gene are LNHDA and SQIVND (reference sequence). This CDR3 has 15 amino acids. With 5 bases removed from V and 0 bases from J, the gap between germline ends came to 11 bases. CDR3 coding DNA: TGTGCCAGTAGTGAGGGGGGACTAGCCAAAAACATTCAGTACTTC. It yields the protein CASSEGGLAKNIQYF.

The chain recombines TRBV9 with TRBJ1-5; D gene unclear. V was pared by 0 bases and J by 10 bases, with 11 bases between. Germline V gene data show CDR1 as SGDLS and CDR2 as YYNGEE. This CDR3 spans 13 amino acids. The CDR3 DNA is TGTGCCAGCAGCGTAGGCCCTACTCACCCCCAGCATTTT. As protein: CASSVGPTHPQHF.

The chain uses TRBV18 and TRBJ2-2; TRBD1 or TRBD2 may be the D gene (5 bases each). Germline-derived CDR1 and CDR2 are KGHSH and LQKENI. CDR3 length: 15 amino acids. Trimming shortened V by 2 bases and J by 4 bases, and 11 bases separated the two germline ends. CDR3 coding DNA: TGTGCCAGCTCACCAATGGGGGTTCGCACCGGGGAGCTGTTTTTT. It specifies CASSPMGVRTGELFF.